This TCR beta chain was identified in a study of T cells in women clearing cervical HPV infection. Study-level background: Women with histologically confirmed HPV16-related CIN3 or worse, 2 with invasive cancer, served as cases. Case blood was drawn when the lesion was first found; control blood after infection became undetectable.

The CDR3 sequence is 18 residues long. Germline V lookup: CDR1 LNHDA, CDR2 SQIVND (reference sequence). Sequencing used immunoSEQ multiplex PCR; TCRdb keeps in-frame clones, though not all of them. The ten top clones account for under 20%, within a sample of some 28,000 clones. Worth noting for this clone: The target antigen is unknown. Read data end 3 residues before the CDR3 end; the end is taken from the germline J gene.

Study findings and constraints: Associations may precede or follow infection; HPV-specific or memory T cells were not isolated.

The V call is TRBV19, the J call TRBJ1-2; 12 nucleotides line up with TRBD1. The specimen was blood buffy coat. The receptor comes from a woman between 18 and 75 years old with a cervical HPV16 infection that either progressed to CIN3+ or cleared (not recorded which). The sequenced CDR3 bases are TGTGCCAGTAGTACCGTCCCGCCCGGGACAGGGGGCGCAGATACC. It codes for CASSTVPPGTGGADT. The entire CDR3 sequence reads CASSTVPPGTGGADTYTF.